The T cell receptor beta chain under discussion was sequenced for a study of human T cells and chemical hapten exposure. Germline values: CDR1 LGHDT, CDR2 YNNKEL (reference sequence). V gave up 4 bases and J gave up 3 bases, with 7 bases separating them. This CDR3 has 13 residues. A few counts support this clonotype. Time point noted: pre-sensitization, week 0. Treatment reported: therapeutic diphenylcyclopropenone sensitization with weekly scalp DPC. Total RNA was isolated from whole blood that had not been fractionated. TCRdb reanalysed the RACE reads using MiXCR and keeps one entry per CDR3 protein. The table lists tens of thousands of distinct CDR3 sequences, 10% to 13% of them singletons.

The source of this sequence is a man aged 50-59 years with alopecia areata. Some clones in this sample may be carry-over from other donors' samples. The chain couples TRBV3-1 to TRBJ1-5; a possible D gene is TRBD1 (5 bases). The material was whole blood, obtained in connection with sensitization to the hapten diphenylcyclopropenone (DPC). The CDR3 loop is CASSRDPNQPQHF. The CDR3 DNA reads as TGTGCCAGCAGCCGGGACCCCAATCAGCCCCAGCATTTT.